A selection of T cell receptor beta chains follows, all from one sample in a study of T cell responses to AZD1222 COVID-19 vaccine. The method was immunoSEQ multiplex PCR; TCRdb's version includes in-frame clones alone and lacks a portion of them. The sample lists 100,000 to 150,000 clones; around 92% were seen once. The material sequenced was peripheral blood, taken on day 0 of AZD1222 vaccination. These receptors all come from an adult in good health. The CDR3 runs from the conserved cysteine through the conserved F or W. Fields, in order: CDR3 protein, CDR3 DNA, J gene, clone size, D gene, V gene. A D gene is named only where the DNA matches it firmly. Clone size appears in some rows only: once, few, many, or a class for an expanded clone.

cdr3_aa: CASSRQFDYSGNTIYF; cdr3_nt: TGTGCCAGCAGCCGACAGTTCGACTACTCTGGAAACACCATATATTTT; j_call: TRBJ1-3; clone_size: .; d_call: .; v_call: TRBV5-6
cdr3_aa: CASSYSGDSEAFF; cdr3_nt: TGTGCCAGCAGTTATTCGGGGGATTCTGAAGCTTTCTTT; j_call: TRBJ1-1; clone_size: once; d_call: .; v_call: TRBV6-5
cdr3_aa: CASSYDLAGASSYNEQFF; cdr3_nt: TGTGCCAGCAGTTACGACCTAGCGGGAGCCTCCTCCTACAATGAGCAGTTCTTC; j_call: TRBJ2-1; clone_size: .; d_call: TRBD2; v_call: TRBV6-2/TRBV6-3
cdr3_aa: CASSSGRVSGEKLFF; cdr3_nt: TGTGCCAGCAGTTCGGGCCGGGTCTCCGGGGAAAAACTGTTTTTT; j_call: TRBJ1-4; clone_size: .; d_call: .; v_call: TRBV27
cdr3_aa: CASSPLSARLTDTQYF; cdr3_nt: TGTGCCAGCTCACCACTCAGCGCGAGGCTCACAGATACGCAGTATTTT; j_call: TRBJ2-3; clone_size: .; d_call: .; v_call: TRBV18
cdr3_aa: CASSYSWGNTEAFF; cdr3_nt: TGTGCCAGCAGTTACTCATGGGGAAACACTGAAGCTTTCTTT; j_call: TRBJ1-1; clone_size: .; d_call: .; v_call: TRBV6-2/TRBV6-3
cdr3_aa: CASGLHALLSGRRGAGELFF; cdr3_nt: TGTGCTAGTGGTTTGCACGCCTTATTGAGCGGACGACGTGGGGCCGGGGAGCTGTTTTTT; j_call: TRBJ2-2; clone_size: .; d_call: .; v_call: TRBV12-5
cdr3_aa: CASQGRNTEAFF; cdr3_nt: TGTGCCAGTCAGGGCAGGAACACTGAAGCTTTCTTT; j_call: TRBJ1-1; clone_size: once; d_call: .; v_call: TRBV19
cdr3_aa: CASSFSGDEQYF; cdr3_nt: TGTGCCAGCAGCTTTTCCGGGGACGAGCAGTACTTC; j_call: TRBJ2-7; clone_size: .; d_call: .; v_call: TRBV7-2
cdr3_aa: CASSMGGNTEAFF; cdr3_nt: TGTGCCAGTAGTATGGGGGGGAACACTGAAGCTTTCTTT; j_call: TRBJ1-1; clone_size: .; d_call: .; v_call: TRBV19
cdr3_aa: CASSPKGLAGGETQYF; cdr3_nt: TGTGCCAGCTCACCCAAAGGACTAGCGGGAGGAGAGACCCAGTACTTC; j_call: TRBJ2-5; clone_size: .; d_call: TRBD2; v_call: TRBV18
cdr3_aa: CASSQGDYGYTF; cdr3_nt: TGTGCCAGCAGCCAAGGGGACTATGGCTACACCTTC; j_call: TRBJ1-2; clone_size: .; d_call: .; v_call: TRBV11-2
cdr3_aa: CATSDLKQSSYNEQFF; cdr3_nt: TGTGCCACCAGTGATCTTAAACAGAGCTCCTACAATGAGCAGTTCTTC; j_call: TRBJ2-1; clone_size: once; d_call: .; v_call: TRBV24-1
cdr3_aa: CASSQGLNSGRLTDTQYF; cdr3_nt: TGTGCCAGCAGCCAGGGCCTGAATAGCGGGAGGTTGACAGATACGCAGTATTTT; j_call: TRBJ2-3; clone_size: .; d_call: TRBD2; v_call: TRBV7-9
cdr3_aa: CASSLMAANTEAFF; cdr3_nt: TGTGCCAGCAGCTTGATGGCAGCCAACACTGAAGCTTTCTTT; j_call: TRBJ1-1; clone_size: .; d_call: .; v_call: TRBV5-6
cdr3_aa: CASSLVAGISYNEQFF; cdr3_nt: TGTGCCAGCAGCTTGGTCGCAGGGATCTCCTACAATGAGCAGTTCTTC; j_call: TRBJ2-1; clone_size: .; d_call: .; v_call: TRBV5-6
cdr3_aa: CSVSGTGQRLAYEQYF; cdr3_nt: TGCAGCGTTTCCGGGACGGGCCAACGCCTCGCCTACGAGCAGTACTTC; j_call: TRBJ2-7; clone_size: .; d_call: .; v_call: TRBV29-1
cdr3_aa: CASSLNRGLAGGSYEQYF; cdr3_nt: TGTGCCAGCAGCTTGAATCGAGGACTAGCGGGCGGTAGCTACGAGCAGTACTTC; j_call: TRBJ2-7; clone_size: .; d_call: TRBD2; v_call: TRBV5-6
cdr3_aa: CASSPYTGTSGFMSSYNEQFF; cdr3_nt: TGTGCCAGTAGTCCCTACACCGGGACTAGCGGGTTTATGTCCTCCTACAATGAGCAGTTCTTC; j_call: TRBJ2-1; clone_size: .; d_call: TRBD2; v_call: TRBV19
cdr3_aa: CASSQWLEAFF; cdr3_nt: TGTGCCAGCAGTCAGTGGCTTGAAGCTTTCTTT; j_call: TRBJ1-1; clone_size: .; d_call: .; v_call: TRBV27
cdr3_aa: CASSPRLPTGGIDGYTF; cdr3_nt: TGTGCCAGCAGCCCCCGTTTACCAACAGGGGGCATAGATGGCTACACCTTC; j_call: TRBJ1-2; clone_size: .; d_call: TRBD1; v_call: TRBV14
cdr3_aa: CASSHLQGTTEAFF; cdr3_nt: TGTGCCAGTAGTCACCTACAGGGGACCACTGAAGCTTTCTTT; j_call: TRBJ1-1; clone_size: .; d_call: TRBD1; v_call: TRBV19